Below, one T cell receptor beta chain is given with its context. This specimen belongs to a study of blood T cells in healthy people across ages. It was with a sample-barcoded 5' primer and a J-beta primer mix that a second PCR of roughly 6 to 12 cycles was run. TCRdb reanalysed the 5' RACE reads using MiXCR and keeps one entry per CDR3 protein. The sample holds 760,000 or so distinct CDR3 sequences, more than 20% seen once. Trimming stripped 3 bases from V and 1 base from J, with 12 bases between. The CDR3 consists of 14 residues. Germline loops: CDR1 SQVTM, CDR2 ANQGSEA. The same sample was also used in a study of T cells of mothers and their children. According to that study: Donors comprised three healthy Caucasian mothers plus their six children. The yield was over 8.5 million TCR beta CDR3 reads from each mother and roughly 3 million from each child. Slightly higher, non-significant overlap characterized related mother-child pairs relative to unrelated pairs.

This rearrangement joins TRBV29-1 to TRBJ2-5, with D perhaps TRBD1 (6 bases). The sequence was collected from a boy aged 5-17 years in good health. Sequences were obtained from blood. The CDR3 region is CSVDEDSTQETQYF. The CDR3 nucleotides are TGCAGCGTTGACGAGGACAGTACCCAAGAGACCCAGTACTTC.